The 5 T cell receptor beta chains below all came from one sample that was sequenced in a study of Graves' ophthalmopathy and Graves' hyperthyroidism. RNA transcripts were the template, and TCR beta CDR3 regions were amplified from them. Scientists carried out first-round RT-PCR using HTBI primers and then a second-round multiplex PCR. In TCRdb, the multiplex PCR reads were re-called with MiXCR into one record per CDR3 protein. The table lists hundreds of thousands of distinct CDR3 sequences, 35% to 45% of them singletons. The specimen was peripheral blood. These receptors were obtained from an adult man with Graves' ophthalmopathy.

J is TRBJ2-5 and V is TRBV12-3 or TRBV12-4; the match to TRBD1 covers 10 bases. The CDR3 length is 19 residues. V lost 3 bases, J lost 5 bases, and 18 bases stayed unmatched. In nucleotides, the CDR3 is TGTGCCAGCAGTTTTAGTATATGGGGACAGGGGATAAATCGGGAGACCCAGTACTTC. This encodes CASSFSIWGQGINRETQYF.

This clonotype was counted at least ten times. The genes are TRBV7-9 and TRBJ1-2; D remains ambiguous. Looked up from germline, CDR1 is SEHNR and CDR2 is FQNEAQ (reference sequence). The CDR3 has 15 amino acids. Trimming shortened V by 3 bases and J by 0 bases, and 11 bases separated the two germline ends. CDR3 nucleotide sequence: TGTGCCAGCAGCTTCCTTGACCCGACTAACTATGGCTACACCTTC. Protein: CASSFLDPTNYGYTF.

The CDR3 here is CASSGGGRGSRLFF. DNA for the CDR3: TGTGCCAGCAGTGGGGGGGGCAGGGGGTCTCGACTGTTTTTT. This chain uses TRBV2 with TRBJ1-4; the match to TRBD1 covers 7 bases. V gave up 4 bases and J gave up 13 bases; unmatched junction bases: 12. The CDR3 sequence is 14 residues long. Per germline, CDR1 SNHLY and CDR2 FYNNEI.

The chain joins TRBV7-6 to TRBJ2-7; D may correspond to TRBD1 or TRBD2 (6 bases each). CDR3 length: 15 amino acids. Trimming cost V 1 base and J 2 bases, with 12 bases left between them. Looked up from germline, CDR1 is SGHVS and CDR2 is FNYEAQ. For the CDR3, the DNA is TGTGCCAGCAGCTTAGTCGGGGGCGCGGCCTACGAGCAGTACTTC. Encoded protein: CASSLVGGAAYEQYF. The entire variable domain, with the rest obtained from reference TRBV7-6 and TRBJ2-7, is as follows: GAGVSQSPRYKVTKRGQDVALRCDPISGHVSLYWYRQALGQGPEFLTYFNYEAQQDKSGLPNDRFSAERPEGSISTLTIQRTEQRDSAMYRCASSLVGGAAYEQYFGPGTRLTVT.

This clonotype was seen at least ten times. V usage is TRBV29-1 and J usage is TRBJ2-7; TRBD1 matches 10 bases. Germline lookup yields CDR1 SQVTM and CDR2 ANQGSEA. The CDR3 is 18 amino acids. Trimming took 2 bases from V and 0 from J; bases not matched to a gene: 13. CDR3 amino acids: CSVEFPGTGASSSYEQYF. The CDR3 DNA is TGCAGCGTTGAATTCCCCGGGACAGGGGCTTCGAGCTCCTACGAGCAGTACTTC.